A few counts support the clone carrying this T cell receptor (beta chain). What it binds is unknown. Trimming took 5 bases from V and 0 from J, leaving 7 bases between them. This CDR3 is 14 amino acids long. Germline V gives CDR1 MNHNS, CDR2 SASEGT. This table comes from immunoSEQ multiplex PCR, and its TCRdb copy is limited to in-frame clones, with some not included. The data contain tens of thousands of clones, 80% to 90% of them singletons. The sample is drawn from a study of T cells in localized non-small cell lung cancer. General observations from the study: Adjacent uninvolved lung tissue had the highest T cell clonality, exceeding tumor.

The origin of this receptor is a man aged 40 to 75 with stage I squamous cell lung carcinoma. Specimen: peripheral blood, collected before any cancer treatment. The chain has TRBV6-1 and TRBJ2-2; D may be TRBD1 (6 bases). In DNA, the CDR3 is TGTGCCAGCAGTCAGGGGCCGAACACCGGGGAGCTGTTTTTT. Protein product: CASSQGPNTGELFF.